One and the same sample provided the 24 T cell receptor beta chains below, sequenced in a study of T cells in Graves' hyperthyroidism and ophthalmopathy. What was amplified from RNA transcripts were TCR beta CDR3 regions. A first-round RT-PCR of the TCR CDR3 used the HTBI primer set. One entry per CDR3 protein results from TCRdb running MiXCR on the multiplex PCR reads. The sample includes around 600,000 distinct CDR3 sequences, 14% of them seen just once. Sequences were obtained from blood. Source of these receptors: a woman in her 50s with Graves' ophthalmopathy.

This clonotype was counted many times. The chain recombines TRBV12-3 or TRBV12-4 with TRBJ1-1; D unclear. The CDR3 is 11 residues long. V lost 4 bases and J 11 bases, leaving 11 bases between the germline ends. The CDR3 region is CASSSPPWAFF. The CDR3 DNA is TGTGCCAGCAGTTCCCCGCCGTGGGCTTTCTTT.

The sample holds one count of this clonotype. The J gene is TRBJ1-1, the V gene TRBV6-2 or TRBV6-3, with D perhaps TRBD1 (5 bases). Trimming cost V 6 bases and J 1 base, with 12 bases left between them. CDR3 length equals 14 residues. CDR1 and CDR2 (germline): MNHEY, SVGEGT. The CDR3 loop reads CASRMGLRNTEAFF. CDR3 nucleotides: TGTGCCAGCAGGATGGGACTACGGAACACTGAAGCTTTCTTT.

This clonotype was observed at least ten times. This chain connects TRBV28 to TRBJ1-1; D is ambiguous. Germline CDR1 is MDHEN and CDR2 is SYDVKM. V dropped 1 base and J dropped 5 bases, with 11 bases sitting between them. The CDR3 loop spans 14 amino acids. CDR3 protein: CASSLSGSRTEAFF. For the CDR3, the DNA is TGTGCCAGCAGTTTATCTGGGTCTCGAACTGAAGCTTTCTTT.

This clonotype appeared many times. The V and J genes are TRBV20-1 and TRBJ2-2; D possibly corresponds to TRBD1 (6 bases). V lost 0 bases and J lost 5, with 13 bases in between. Germline CDR1 is DFQATT and CDR2 is SNEGSKA (reference sequence). The CDR3 is 15 residues long. The CDR3 DNA reads as TGCAGTGCTAGAGAAACAGGGCGTTGGACCGGGGAGCTGTTTTTT. Residues: CSARETGRWTGELFF.

This clonotype occurred a few times. V gene TRBV19 combines with J gene TRBJ1-2, with D unclear. Trimming pared 3 bases from V and 3 bases from J, leaving 8 bases between. The CDR3 has 13 amino acids. Germline CDR1 LNHDA, CDR2 SQIVND (reference sequence). The CDR3 protein is CASSMREDYGYTF. The CDR3 coding sequence is TGTGCCAGTAGTATGCGAGAAGACTATGGCTACACCTTC.

A few counts support this clonotype. The V and J genes are TRBV7-2 and TRBJ1-4, with 10 positions matching TRBD1. CDR1 is SGHTA, CDR2 FQGNSA, per germline. V shed 1 base, J shed 2 bases, and the junction held 19 bases outside the gene matches. This CDR3 spans 22 amino acids. CDR3 in amino acids: CASSLVSAKDRGSAFTNEKLFF. CDR3 DNA: TGTGCCAGCAGCTTAGTTTCCGCAAAGGACAGGGGGTCCGCCTTCACTAATGAAAAACTGTTTTTT.

This clonotype was recorded many times. The chain uses TRBV20-1 and TRBJ2-3; 10 nucleotides align to TRBD2. Germline V gives CDR1 DFQATT, CDR2 SNEGSKA (reference sequence). The junction had 11 bases not matched to a gene; V was cut back by 6 bases and J by 5 bases. This CDR3 is 15 amino acids long. The CDR3 here is CSASLSGRPGDTQYF. In DNA form, the CDR3 reads TGCAGTGCAAGCCTTAGCGGGAGGCCGGGAGATACGCAGTATTTT.

The rearrangement links TRBV25-1 to TRBJ1-6; 8 bases match TRBD1. The CDR3 sequence is 15 residues long. Trimming removed 1 base from V and 10 bases from J; junction bases left unmatched: 6. Germline-derived CDR1 and CDR2 are MGHDK and SYGVNS. The CDR3 DNA sequence: TGTGCCAGCAGTGAATGGGCAGGGGGCTTATCACCCCTCCACTTT. This gives the protein CASSEWAGGLSPLHF.

This clonotype was seen a few times. Sequence at one end of the junction differs from germline and may be a read error. The DNA of the CDR3 is TGTGCCAGCAGTGAATGGGATCGGGGCTATGGCTACGCCTTC. Its protein is CASSEWDRGYGYAF. The J gene is TRBJ1-2, the V gene TRBV6-1; D is possibly TRBD1 (5 bases). CDR3 length: 14 residues. The germline CDR1 and CDR2 sequences are MNHNS and SASEGT.

Turning to this clonotype: A much larger clonotype is one base distant, so this may be a read error. This chain joins TRBV20-1 and TRBJ2-7; 9 bases agree with TRBD2. The germline CDR1 and CDR2 sequences are DFQATT and SNEGSKA (reference sequence). This CDR3 is 13 amino acids long. The junction had 6 bases not matched to a gene; V was cut back by 5 bases and J by 4 bases. The CDR3 sequence: CSADSGSVYEQYF. In nucleotides, the CDR3 is TGCAGTGCTGATAGCGGGAGTGTGTACGAGCAGTACTTC.

This clonotype was counted at least ten times. The chain uses TRBV20-1 and TRBJ2-1, with D maybe TRBD2 (5 bases). The V gene lost 3 bases and the J gene lost 9 bases, with 15 bases spanning the gap. This CDR3 has 13 residues. From germline, CDR1 is DFQATT and CDR2 SNEGSKA (reference sequence). CDR3 nucleotide sequence: TGCAGTGCTAGGGGGAGAGGGAAAAGTGAGCAGTTCTTC. This sequence encodes CSARGRGKSEQFF.

This clonotype has at least ten counts. The J gene is TRBJ2-3, the V gene TRBV3-1; 9 nucleotides align to TRBD1. Germline CDR1 is LGHDT and CDR2 is YNNKEL (reference sequence). The CDR3 sequence is 15 residues long. J was trimmed by 6 bases and V by 5 bases; bases with no gene match: 9. The CDR3 coding sequence is TGTGCCAGCAGCATAATGACAGGGGGAAGGGATACGCAGTATTTT. Protein: CASSIMTGGRDTQYF.

This clonotype was found many times. The chain links TRBV11-1 to TRBJ2-1, with no clear D. The V gene lost 6 bases and the J gene lost 3 bases, with 12 bases spanning the gap. Germline CDR1 and CDR2: SGHAT and FQDESV (reference sequence). The CDR3 loop spans 14 amino acids. DNA for the CDR3: TGTGCCAGCAGTGACCGACGGAACTACAATGAGCAGTTCTTC. Translation: CASSDRRNYNEQFF.

This clonotype was seen at least ten times. The gene calls are TRBV7-2 and TRBJ1-4; 7 positions agree with TRBD1. From germline, CDR1 is SGHTA and CDR2 FQGNSA. The ends lost 3 bases at V and 7 bases at J; junction bases unmatched: 5. The CDR3 sequence is 14 residues long. Here the CDR3 DNA reads TGTGCCAGCAGCTTCAGACAGGGTGGTGAAAAACTGTTTTTT. It specifies CASSFRQGGEKLFF.

The rearrangement joins TRBV6-2 or TRBV6-3 to TRBJ1-5; 10 nucleotides match TRBD1. Germline CDR1 MNHEY, CDR2 SVGEGT. The CDR3 totals 18 residues. V lost 3 bases to trimming and J lost 1 base; unmatched junction nucleotides: 9. The CDR3 nucleotides read TGTGCCAGCAGTTATCGGAGGACAGGGGGGCGAAGCAATCAGCCCCAGCATTTT. Its protein product is CASSYRRTGGRSNQPQHF.

This clonotype was observed at least ten times. The rearrangement links TRBV7-9 to TRBJ1-1, with D perhaps TRBD1 (5 bases). The CDR3 extends over 18 amino acids. Germline V gives CDR1 SEHNR, CDR2 FQNEAQ (reference sequence). Trimming stripped 2 bases from V and 1 base from J, with 20 bases between. CDR3 sequence reads: CASSLIPNPGLPNTEAFF. The CDR3 nucleotides read TGTGCCAGCAGCTTAATACCAAATCCGGGACTCCCGAACACTGAAGCTTTCTTT.

This clonotype turned up a few times. The chain links TRBV24-1 to TRBJ2-5; 14 nucleotides agree with TRBD2. Per the germline V gene, CDR1 is KGHDR and CDR2 is SFDVKD. With 4 bases clipped from V and 5 bases from J, the junction kept 5 bases outside the gene matches. This CDR3 region has 16 residues. CDR3 amino acids: CATSEGRLAGGETQYF. The CDR3 DNA follows: TGTGCCACCAGTGAGGGAAGACTAGCGGGAGGGGAGACCCAGTACTTC.

This clonotype was observed many times. This chain connects TRBV5-8 to TRBJ1-1, with D possibly matching TRBD1 (5 bases). Germline values: CDR1 SGHTS, CDR2 YDEGEE. CDR3 size: 14 residues. Trimming removed 5 bases at V and 6 bases at J, with 17 bases between. The CDR3 region has the DNA TGTGCCAGCAGACCTACTAGGGGTCTTTCTGAAGCTTTCTTT. It is translated as CASRPTRGLSEAFF.

This clonotype was counted at least ten times. The chain uses TRBV11-3 and TRBJ1-1, with D possibly matching TRBD1 (6 bases). Per germline, CDR1 SGHNT and CDR2 YENEEA. V lost 5 bases to trimming and J lost 0 bases, with 13 bases between them. The CDR3 spans 15 residues. The CDR3 DNA is TGTGCCAGCAGCAAGATTACAGGGATGAACACTGAAGCTTTCTTT. Translated, it gives CASSKITGMNTEAFF. Full variable domain (remainder filled in from reference TRBV11-3 and TRBJ1-1): EAGVVQSPRYKIIEKKQPVAFWCNPISGHNTLYWYLQNLGQGPELLIRYENEEAVDDSQLPKDRFSAERLKGVDSTLKIQPAELGDSAVYLCASSKITGMNTEAFFGQGTRLTVV.

This clonotype has at least ten counts. This chain's CDR3 is CASSGGTSGRLPYEQYF. CDR3 bases: TGTGCCAGCAGCGGCGGGACTAGCGGGAGACTCCCCTACGAGCAGTACTTC. This chain links TRBV6-2 or TRBV6-3 with TRBJ2-7; 14 positions agree with TRBD2. The V gene's germline CDR1 is MNHEY and CDR2 SVGEGT. J gave up 2 bases and V 6 bases, and 9 bases lay outside the gene matches. CDR3 length equals 17 residues.

The genes are TRBV24-1 and TRBJ2-1, with 14 bases aligning to TRBD2. After removal of 4 bases from V and 5 bases from J, the junction contained 12 bases not matched to a gene. The CDR3 totals 19 residues. Germline loops: CDR1 KGHDR, CDR2 SFDVKD. CDR3 loop: CATSDLGTSGRGPHNEQFF. The CDR3 region has the DNA TGTGCCACCAGTGACCTTGGGACTAGCGGGAGAGGGCCCCACAATGAGCAGTTCTTC.

With respect to this clonotype: This could be a read error, since a much larger clone is one nucleotide away. The chain carries TRBV18 and TRBJ2-2, with D possibly being TRBD2 (6 bases). CDR3 size: 14 residues. From germline, CDR1 is KGHSH and CDR2 LQKENI. The CDR3 coding sequence is TGTGCCACCCAGGAGGCTAGCGATGGCGGGGAGCCGTTTTTT. This sequence encodes CATQEASDGGEPFF.

The sample holds many counts of this clonotype. The chain employs TRBV7-2 and TRBJ1-4; 9 bases align to TRBD1. CDR1 is SGHTA and CDR2 is FQGNSA in the germline V gene. Germline trimming cut 5 bases from V and 6 bases from J; bases unmatched to any gene: 4. This CDR3 has 14 amino acids. CDR3 in DNA: TGTGCCAGCAGCGGACAGGGGAGGGATGAAAAACTGTTTTTT. This gives the protein CASSGQGRDEKLFF.

Only a few counts were recorded for this clonotype. DNA for the CDR3: TGTGCCACCAGTGACCGACAGATCAATCAGCCCCAGCATTTT. Translated: CATSDRQINQPQHF. This chain uses TRBV24-1 with TRBJ1-5; D is possibly TRBD1 (5 bases). The CDR3 covers 14 residues. The V gene's germline CDR1 is KGHDR and CDR2 SFDVKD. Trimming cost V 4 bases and J 3 bases, with 9 bases left between them.